This note documents a single T cell receptor (beta chain) sequence. The table came from immunoSEQ multiplex PCR; TCRdb's copy has only in-frame clones and leaves some out. The sample holds under 80,000 clones; 91% are singletons and the top ten take 0.39%. The germline V gene encodes CDR1 KGHSH and CDR2 LQKENI. The CDR3 extends over 16 amino acids. Trimming cost V 0 bases and J 4 bases, with 15 bases left between them. This entry is derived from a study of technical replicates of blood from a few donors. The chain is built from TRBV18 and TRBJ2-5; weak D call: TRBD1 (6 bases). This TCR was sampled from a human donor in good health. Some clones in this sample may be carry-over from other donors' samples. The material sequenced was T cells isolated from PBMCs. The CDR3, as DNA: TGTGCCAGCTCACCACCTACAGGGAATCTTGGAGAGACCCAGTACTTC. Amino acid sequence: CASSPPTGNLGETQYF. Filled out from reference TRBV18 and TRBJ2-5, the complete variable domain reads NAGVMQNPRHLVRRRGQEARLRCSPMKGHSHVYWYRQLPEEGLKFMVYLQKENIIDESGMPKERFSAEFPKEGPSILRIQQVVRGDSAAYFCASSPPTGNLGETQYFGPGTRLLVL.